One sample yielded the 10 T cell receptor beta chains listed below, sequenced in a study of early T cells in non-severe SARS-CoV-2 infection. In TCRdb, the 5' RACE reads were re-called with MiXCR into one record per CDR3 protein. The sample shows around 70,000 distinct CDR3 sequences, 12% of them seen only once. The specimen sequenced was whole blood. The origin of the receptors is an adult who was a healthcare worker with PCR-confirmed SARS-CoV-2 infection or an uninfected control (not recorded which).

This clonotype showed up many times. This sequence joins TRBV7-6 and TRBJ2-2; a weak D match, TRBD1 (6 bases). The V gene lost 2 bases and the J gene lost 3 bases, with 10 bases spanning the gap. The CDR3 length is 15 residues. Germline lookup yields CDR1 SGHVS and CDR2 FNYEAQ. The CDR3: CASSLFSGDTGELFF. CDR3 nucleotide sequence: TGTGCCAGCAGCTTATTTTCAGGGGACACCGGGGAGCTGTTTTTT.

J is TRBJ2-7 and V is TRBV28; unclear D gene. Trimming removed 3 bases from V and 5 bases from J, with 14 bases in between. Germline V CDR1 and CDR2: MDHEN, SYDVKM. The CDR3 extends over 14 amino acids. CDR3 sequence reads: CASSFPGTYHEQYF. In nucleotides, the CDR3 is TGTGCCAGCAGTTTCCCGGGTACTTACCACGAGCAGTACTTC.

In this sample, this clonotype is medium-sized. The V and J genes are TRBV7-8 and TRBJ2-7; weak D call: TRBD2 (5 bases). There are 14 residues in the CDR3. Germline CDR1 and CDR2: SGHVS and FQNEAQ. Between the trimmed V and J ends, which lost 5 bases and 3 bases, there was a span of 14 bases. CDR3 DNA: TGTGCCAGCAGCCTCAAGCAGGAGGACTACGAGCAGTACTTC. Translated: CASSLKQEDYEQYF.

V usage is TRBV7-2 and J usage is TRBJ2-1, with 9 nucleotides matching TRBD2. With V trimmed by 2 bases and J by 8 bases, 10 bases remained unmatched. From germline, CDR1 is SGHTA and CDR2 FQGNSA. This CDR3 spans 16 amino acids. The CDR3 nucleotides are TGTGCCAGCAGCTTAACCCCCCTAACTAGCGGGCATGAGCAGTTCTTC. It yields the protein CASSLTPLTSGHEQFF.

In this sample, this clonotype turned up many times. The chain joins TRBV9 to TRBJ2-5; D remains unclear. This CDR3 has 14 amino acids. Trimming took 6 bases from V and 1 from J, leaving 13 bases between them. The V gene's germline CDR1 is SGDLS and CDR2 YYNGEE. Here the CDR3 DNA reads TGTGCCAGCAACCCAACCGGGTTCCAAGAGACCCAGTACTTC. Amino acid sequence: CASNPTGFQETQYF.

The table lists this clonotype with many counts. The CDR3 loop reads CASSSEPGLAVILQFF. For the CDR3, the DNA is TGTGCCAGCAGCTCGGAGCCGGGACTAGCGGTTATTTTGCAGTTCTTC. The rearrangement joins TRBV5-4 to TRBJ2-1; 11 nucleotides align to TRBD2. CDR1 and CDR2 from the germline V gene are SGHNT and YYREEE (reference sequence). Losses at the gene ends were 3 bases for V and 12 bases for J; bases not matched to a gene: 14. This CDR3 is built from 16 residues.

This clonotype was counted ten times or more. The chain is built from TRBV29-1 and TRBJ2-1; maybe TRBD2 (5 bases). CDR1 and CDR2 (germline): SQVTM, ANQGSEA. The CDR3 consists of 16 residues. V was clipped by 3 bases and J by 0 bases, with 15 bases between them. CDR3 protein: CSVDGVSASSYNEQFF. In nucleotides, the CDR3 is TGCAGCGTTGACGGGGTTAGCGCGAGCTCCTACAATGAGCAGTTCTTC.

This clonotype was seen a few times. DNA for the CDR3: TGTGCCAGCAGACAGGGCTCCTATAATTCACCCCTCCACTTT. Translated, it gives CASRQGSYNSPLHF. The chain employs TRBV28 and TRBJ1-6, with D perhaps matching TRBD1 (6 bases). Between the trimmed V and J ends, which lost 6 bases and 0 bases, there was a span of 6 bases. CDR1 MDHEN and CDR2 SYDVKM come from the germline V gene. There are 14 residues in the CDR3.

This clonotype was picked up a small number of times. The CDR3: CASSGLRGNEQFF. CDR3 sequence (DNA): TGCGCCAGCAGTGGGCTACGGGGGAATGAGCAGTTCTTC. This chain connects TRBV10-2 to TRBJ2-1, with D possibly matching TRBD2 (6 bases). The CDR3 sequence is 13 residues long. CDR1 is WSHSY and CDR2 is SAAADI in the germline V gene. V lost 4 bases and J lost 7, with 11 bases in between.

CDR3 amino acids: CAISAYLGPSSYEQYF. The CDR3 nucleotides read TGTGCCATCAGTGCCTACCTGGGACCAAGCTCCTACGAGCAGTACTTC. The chain carries TRBV10-3 and TRBJ2-7, with D perhaps being TRBD1 or TRBD2 (5 bases each). CDR1 and CDR2 from the germline V gene are ENHRY and SYGVKD. Between the trimmed V and J ends, which lost 4 bases and 0 bases, there was a span of 16 bases. This CDR3 is built from 16 residues.